This T cell receptor beta chain derives from a study of blood T cell repertoires in COVID-19. Study-level information: From T cells, B-cell-depleted T cells, or PBMCs came the material, which was cDNA or gDNA.

CDR1 is MNHEY and CDR2 is SMNVEV in the germline V gene (reference sequence). Losses at the gene ends were 5 bases for V and 7 bases for J; bases not matched to a gene: 10. The CDR3 covers 14 residues. Original methodology: Estimation of nucleated cell counts was performed using reference gene primer amplification. Data came from immunoSEQ multiplex PCR; TCRdb stores just in-frame clones and leaves some out. From that table come the V and J calls and clone size; the DNA was used to work out D and trimming. The profile shows around 46,000 clones, approximately 85% of them singletons. This chain uses TRBV27 with TRBJ2-7, with TRBD1 matching over 8 bases. The receptor comes from a human donor in a cohort sampled during active COVID-19. The source material was peripheral blood. The CDR3 DNA reads as TGTGCCAGCAGTCAGGACAGGGACGTTGGGGAGCAGTACTTC. It codes for CASSQDRDVGEQYF.